The next 15 T cell receptor beta chains were all read from a single sample in a study of blood T cell repertoires in COVID-19. The repertoire was sequenced with immunoSEQ multiplex PCR; TCRdb's copy has only in-frame clones and lacks some. The top ten hold about 3.5% of the sample, which has some 290,000 clones, 85% to 90% seen once. The source material was peripheral blood. The receptors were gathered from a man aged 18-30 years with active or convalescent COVID-19.

This chain connects TRBV5-4 to TRBJ2-7; 12 positions match TRBD2. The V gene end was trimmed by 3 bases and the J gene end by 2 bases; junction bases not matched to a gene: 6. The CDR3 contains 16 residues. Germline lookup yields CDR1 SGHNT and CDR2 YYREEE (reference sequence). CDR3 DNA sequence: TGTGCCAGCAGCTCCTATAGGACTAGCGGGACCTACGAGCAGTACTTC. Its translation: CASSSYRTSGTYEQYF. The variable domain in full, completed from reference TRBV5-4 and TRBJ2-7, reads ETGVTQSPTHLIKTRGQQVTLRCSSQSGHNTVSWYQQALGQGPQFIFQYYREEENGRGNFPPRFSGLQFPNYSSELNVNALELDDSALYLCASSSYRTSGTYEQYFGPGTRLTVT.

The chain combines TRBV28 with TRBJ1-6; no clear D gene. CDR3 length: 14 amino acids. The germline V and J ends were trimmed by 8 bases and 0 bases, with 8 bases remaining between them. Germline-derived CDR1 and CDR2 are MDHEN and SYDVKM. The CDR3 reads CASALSSYNSPLHF. For the CDR3, the DNA is TGTGCCAGCGCACTAAGCTCCTATAATTCACCCCTCCACTTT.

This sequence joins TRBV18 and TRBJ2-2; maybe TRBD2 (7 bases). Between the trimmed V and J ends, which lost 4 bases and 4 bases, there was a span of 34 bases. The V gene's germline CDR1 is KGHSH and CDR2 LQKENI. The CDR3 extends over 22 amino acids. CDR3: CASSLVFGTRKRRELGTGELFF. In DNA form, the CDR3 reads TGTGCCAGCTCACTAGTTTTCGGGACACGGAAGAGGCGGGAGCTCGGCACCGGGGAGCTGTTTTTT.

The rearrangement links TRBV14 to TRBJ2-1; perhaps TRBD1 as D (5 bases). Germline V gives CDR1 SGHDN, CDR2 FVKESK. The CDR3 length is 14 residues. V lost 1 base and J 7 bases, leaving 11 bases between the germline ends. CDR3 sequence: CASSQVAGSNEQFF. The CDR3 DNA sequence: TGTGCCAGCAGCCAAGTCGCAGGGTCAAATGAGCAGTTCTTC.

The chain has TRBV24-1 and TRBJ1-1; tentative D call: TRBD1 (5 bases). Trimming removed 4 bases at V and 9 bases at J, with 11 bases between. The CDR3 spans 12 residues. CDR1 is KGHDR, CDR2 SFDVKD, per germline. For the CDR3, the DNA is TGTGCCACCAGTGAAGGACAAACCAAAGCTTTCTTT. It translates to CATSEGQTKAFF.

This clone was recorded once. V gene TRBV14 combines with J gene TRBJ1-2; perhaps TRBD1 as D (6 bases). The V end lost 4 bases, the J end lost 4 bases, and 13 bases lay between the germline ends. The CDR3 covers 14 residues. Germline V gene lookup returns CDR1 SGHDN and CDR2 FVKESK. This chain's CDR3 is CASSLTGTRYGYTF. The CDR3 nucleotides are TGTGCCAGCAGCCTCACCGGGACACGCTATGGCTACACCTTC. Variable domain in full (rest from reference TRBV14 and TRBJ1-2): EAGVTQFPSHSVIEKGQTVTLRCDPISGHDNLYWYRRVMGKEIKFLLHFVKESKQDESGMPNNRFLAERTGGTYSTLKVQPAELEDSGVYFCASSLTGTRYGYTFGSGTRLTVV.

This clone was observed once. The J gene is TRBJ2-5, the V gene TRBV5-1; TRBD1 matches at 10 bases. V lost 6 bases, J lost 5 bases, and 7 bases stayed unmatched. The CDR3 sequence is 14 residues long. CDR1 is SGHRS, CDR2 YFSETQ, per germline. The CDR3 DNA reads TGCGCCAGCAACCTGGACAGGGGGTGGGAGACCCAGTACTTC. This codes for CASNLDRGWETQYF.

The V and J genes are TRBV12-5 and TRBJ2-1; the match to TRBD2 covers 10 bases. J gave up 7 bases and V 8 bases, and 8 bases lay outside the gene matches. Germline-derived CDR1 and CDR2 are LGHNT and FRNRAP. This CDR3 has 14 amino acids. This chain's CDR3 is CASWSGRARNEQFF. The CDR3 DNA sequence: TGTGCTAGTTGGAGCGGGAGGGCCCGTAATGAGCAGTTCTTC. Based on the CDR3 plus reference TRBV12-5 and TRBJ2-1, the full variable domain is DARVTQTPRHKVTEMGQEVTMRCQPILGHNTVFWYRQTMMQGLELLAYFRNRAPLDDSGMPKDRFSAEMPDATLATLKIQPSEPRDSAVYFCASWSGRARNEQFFGPGTRLTVL.

The J gene is TRBJ1-1, the V gene TRBV3-1 (or the pseudogene TRBV3-2); D may be TRBD1 (5 bases). Deletions cut 4 bases from V and 1 base from J, with 16 bases between. CDR1 is LGHDT, CDR2 YNNKEL, per germline (reference sequence). The CDR3 covers 16 residues. As DNA, the CDR3 is TGTGCCAGCAGCCCTCTGTCCGGGGGGTCGAACACTGAAGCTTTCTTT. Residues: CASSPLSGGSNTEAFF.

The CDR3 here is CASTPGHSNQPQHF. Here the CDR3 DNA reads TGTGCCAGCACCCCAGGACATTCCAATCAGCCCCAGCATTTT. V and J are TRBV2 and TRBJ1-5; possible D gene TRBD1, 5 bases. Germline CDR1 SNHLY, CDR2 FYNNEI. Trimming took off 7 bases at V and 3 bases at J, with 13 bases between the two ends. The CDR3 length is 14 residues.

The J gene is TRBJ2-3, the V gene TRBV19; the D gene is possibly TRBD2 (5 bases). The CDR3 loop spans 14 amino acids. V lost 9 bases and J lost 0, with 13 bases in between. The germline gives CDR1 LNHDA, CDR2 SQIVND (reference sequence). For the CDR3, the DNA is TGTGCCAGCTCCCCCAGCGGTAGCACAGATACGCAGTATTTT. Translation gives CASSPSGSTDTQYF. The variable domain in full, with the rest retrieved from reference TRBV19 and TRBJ2-3, is DGGITQSPKYLFRKEGQNVTLSCEQNLNHDAMYWYRQDPGQGLRLIYYSQIVNDFQKGDIAEGYSVSREKKESFPLTVTSAQKNPTAFYLCASSPSGSTDTQYFGPGTRLTVL.

V gene TRBV19 combines with J gene TRBJ1-4; D call uncertain. V was trimmed by 8 bases and J by 8 bases, leaving 12 bases between them. The CDR3 has 12 residues. Germline CDR1 is LNHDA and CDR2 is SQIVND (reference sequence). CDR3 coding DNA: TGTGCCAGTGGTCGGGATACGGAAAAACTGTTTTTT. Translating it yields CASGRDTEKLFF.

The CDR3 DNA reads as TGTGCCAGCAGCTTACCCCAGAATGGCTACACCTTC. It encodes CASSLPQNGYTF. V is TRBV7-7 and J is TRBJ1-2; no clear D. From germline, CDR1 is SSHAT and CDR2 FNYEAQ (reference sequence). The CDR3 is 12 residues long. Trimming stripped 2 bases from V and 6 bases from J, with 7 bases between.

The chain joins TRBV10-3 to TRBJ2-1; 8 bases are shared with TRBD2. The CDR3 consists of 17 residues. CDR1 is ENHRY, CDR2 SYGVKD, per germline. The V segment lost 0 bases and the J segment 8 bases; nucleotides outside the gene matches: 12. The CDR3 DNA reads as TGTGCCATCAGTGAGTCGAATACGGCGGGAGGCAGGGATGAGCAGTTCTTC. It encodes CAISESNTAGGRDEQFF.

The chain recombines TRBV6-5 with TRBJ2-1, with 13 bases matching TRBD2. Germline CDR1 MNHEY, CDR2 SVGAGI. V gave up 0 bases and J gave up 8 bases; unmatched junction bases: 4. The CDR3 is made up of 16 amino acids. CDR3 sequence: CASSYSRTSGGHEQFF. CDR3 coding DNA: TGTGCCAGCAGTTACTCGAGGACTAGCGGGGGCCATGAGCAGTTCTTC.